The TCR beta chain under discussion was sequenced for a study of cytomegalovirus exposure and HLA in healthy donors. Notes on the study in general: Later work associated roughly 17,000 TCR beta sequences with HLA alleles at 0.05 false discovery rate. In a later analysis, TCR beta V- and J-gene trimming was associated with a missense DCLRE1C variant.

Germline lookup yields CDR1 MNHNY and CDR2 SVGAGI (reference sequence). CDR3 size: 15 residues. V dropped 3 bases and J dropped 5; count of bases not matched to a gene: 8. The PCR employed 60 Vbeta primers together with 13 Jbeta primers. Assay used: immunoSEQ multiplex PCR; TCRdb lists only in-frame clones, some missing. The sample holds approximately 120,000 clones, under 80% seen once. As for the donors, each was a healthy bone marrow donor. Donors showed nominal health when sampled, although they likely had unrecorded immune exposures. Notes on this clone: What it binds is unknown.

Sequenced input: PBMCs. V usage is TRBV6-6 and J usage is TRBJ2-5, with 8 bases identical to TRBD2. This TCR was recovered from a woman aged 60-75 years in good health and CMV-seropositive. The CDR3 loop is CASSYERGTRETQYF. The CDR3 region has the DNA TGTGCCAGCAGTTATGAGCGGGGGACCCGGGAGACCCAGTACTTC.